This is a list of T cell receptor beta chains from one sample in a study of OX40 agonist ivuxolimab in advanced cancers. Clones were read by immunoSEQ multiplex PCR, and TCRdb kept only the in-frame ones, dropping some. The sample carries roughly 79,000 clones, around 92% recorded once. This material consisted of CD4+ or CD8+ T cells sorted from blood, taken in a trial of the OX40 agonist ivuxolimab. Receptors were obtained from an adult with an advanced solid tumor such as melanoma, head and neck, liver or kidney cancer. Each CDR3 is given with its conserved first and last residue. Some rows have no size entry. The others give once, few or many, or a class for an expanded clone.

CDR3 protein: CASSFDSYEQYF; J gene: TRBJ2-7; V gene: TRBV7-9; clone size: .
CDR3 protein: CATSRVIAGSETQYF; J gene: TRBJ2-5; V gene: TRBV15; clone size: .
CDR3 protein: CASSFTGNEQFF; J gene: TRBJ2-1; V gene: TRBV7-9; clone size: .
CDR3 protein: CASSLLLNEQFF; J gene: TRBJ2-1; V gene: TRBV7-2; clone size: .
CDR3 protein: CAISEDRGNEQFF; J gene: TRBJ2-1; V gene: TRBV10-3; clone size: .
CDR3 protein: CASSEALGVKLGYGYTF; J gene: TRBJ1-2; V gene: TRBV2; clone size: .
CDR3 protein: CASSYSGTGTGELFF; J gene: TRBJ2-2; V gene: TRBV6-5; clone size: .
CDR3 protein: CASRQSYEQYF; J gene: TRBJ2-7; V gene: TRBV6-5; clone size: .
CDR3 protein: CASSQLLSGANQPQHF; J gene: TRBJ1-5; V gene: TRBV4-1; clone size: once
CDR3 protein: CASSQGLALSSYEQYF; J gene: TRBJ2-7; V gene: TRBV4-3; clone size: .
CDR3 protein: CASSISGGNGYTF; J gene: TRBJ1-2; V gene: TRBV19; clone size: .
CDR3 protein: CASSEGQHPYNEQFF; J gene: TRBJ2-1; V gene: TRBV6-1; clone size: .
CDR3 protein: CASSGPWGGYTF; J gene: TRBJ1-2; V gene: TRBV19; clone size: .
CDR3 protein: CASSFGTGGPTNEKLFF; J gene: TRBJ1-4; V gene: TRBV7-6; clone size: .
CDR3 protein: CASSAGGIETQYF; J gene: TRBJ2-5; V gene: TRBV10-2; clone size: .
CDR3 protein: CASSDIAGELFF; J gene: TRBJ2-2; V gene: TRBV27; clone size: .